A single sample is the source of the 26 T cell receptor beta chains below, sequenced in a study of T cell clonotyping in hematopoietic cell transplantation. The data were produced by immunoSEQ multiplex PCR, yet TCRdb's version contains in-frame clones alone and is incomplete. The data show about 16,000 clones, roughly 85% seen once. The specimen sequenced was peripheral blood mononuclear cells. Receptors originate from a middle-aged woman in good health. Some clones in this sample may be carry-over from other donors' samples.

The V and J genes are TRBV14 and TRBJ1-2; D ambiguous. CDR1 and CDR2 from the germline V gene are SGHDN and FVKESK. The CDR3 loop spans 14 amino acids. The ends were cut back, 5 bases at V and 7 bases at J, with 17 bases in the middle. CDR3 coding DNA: TGTGCCAGCAGCTACAAGGACCCGGGAACTGGCTACACCTTC. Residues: CASSYKDPGTGYTF.

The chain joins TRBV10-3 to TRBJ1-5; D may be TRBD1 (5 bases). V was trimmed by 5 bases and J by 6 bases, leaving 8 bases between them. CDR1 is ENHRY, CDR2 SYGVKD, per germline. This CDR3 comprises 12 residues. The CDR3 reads CAISPGSQPQHF. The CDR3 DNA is TGTGCCATCAGTCCAGGGTCTCAGCCCCAGCATTTT.

CDR3 bases: TGCAGCGTGGGGGTACAGGGAGGAACTGAAGCTTTCTTT. It encodes CSVGVQGGTEAFF. V usage is TRBV29-1 and J usage is TRBJ1-1; weak D call: TRBD1 (6 bases). CDR3 length: 13 residues. V lost 6 bases to trimming and J lost 5 bases, with 16 bases between them. Germline assignment: CDR1 SQVTM and CDR2 ANQGSEA.

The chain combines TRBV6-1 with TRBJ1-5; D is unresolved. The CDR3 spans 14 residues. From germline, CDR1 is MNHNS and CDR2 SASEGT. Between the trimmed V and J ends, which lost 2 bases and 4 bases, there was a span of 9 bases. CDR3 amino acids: CASSENGWNQPQHF. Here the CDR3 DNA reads TGTGCCAGCAGTGAAAATGGGTGGAATCAGCCCCAGCATTTT.

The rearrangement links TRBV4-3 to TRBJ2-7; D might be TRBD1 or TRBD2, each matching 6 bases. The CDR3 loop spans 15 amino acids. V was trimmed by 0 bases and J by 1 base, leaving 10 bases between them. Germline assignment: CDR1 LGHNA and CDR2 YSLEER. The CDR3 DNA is TGCGCCAGCAGCCAAGATTGGGGGGCATCCTACGAGCAGTACTTC. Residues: CASSQDWGASYEQYF.

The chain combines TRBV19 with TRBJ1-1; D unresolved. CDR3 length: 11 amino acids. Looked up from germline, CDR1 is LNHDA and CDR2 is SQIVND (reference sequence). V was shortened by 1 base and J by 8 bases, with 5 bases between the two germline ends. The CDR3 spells CASSIGREAFF. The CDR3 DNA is TGTGCCAGTAGTATAGGGCGGGAAGCTTTCTTT.

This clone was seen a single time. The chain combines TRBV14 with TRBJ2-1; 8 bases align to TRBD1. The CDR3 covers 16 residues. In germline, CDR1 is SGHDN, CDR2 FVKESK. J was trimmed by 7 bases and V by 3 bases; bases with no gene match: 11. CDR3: CASSQDRVSWRNEQFF. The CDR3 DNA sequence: TGTGCCAGCAGCCAGGACAGGGTCAGCTGGCGAAATGAGCAGTTCTTC.

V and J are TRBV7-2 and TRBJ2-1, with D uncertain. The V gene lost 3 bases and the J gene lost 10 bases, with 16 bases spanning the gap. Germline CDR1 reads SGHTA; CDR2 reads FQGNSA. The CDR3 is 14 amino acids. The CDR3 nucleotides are TGTGCCAGCAGCTTTCGGGCCCTCAGTGGGGAGCAGTTCTTC. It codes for CASSFRALSGEQFF.

This chain's CDR3 is CASSLLDKTYEQYF. CDR3 bases: TGTGCCAGTAGCCTGTTAGACAAGACCTACGAGCAGTACTTC. This chain links TRBV19 with TRBJ2-7; no reliable D call. Trimming removed 6 bases from V and 2 bases from J, with 14 bases in between. The V gene's germline CDR1 is LNHDA and CDR2 SQIVND (reference sequence). The CDR3 has 14 amino acids. The whole variable domain, filled in from reference TRBV19 and TRBJ2-7, reads DGGITQSPKYLFRKEGQNVTLSCEQNLNHDAMYWYRQDPGQGLRLIYYSQIVNDFQKGDIAEGYSVSREKKESFPLTVTSAQKNPTAFYLCASSLLDKTYEQYFGPGTRLTVT.

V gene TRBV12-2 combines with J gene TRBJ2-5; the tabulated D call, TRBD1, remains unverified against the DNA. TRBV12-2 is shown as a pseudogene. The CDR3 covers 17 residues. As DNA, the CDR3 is TGTGCAAGTCGCTCAAACCTCAGCCGGGACAGTCAAGAGACCCAGTACTTC. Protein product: CASRSNLSRDSQETQYF.

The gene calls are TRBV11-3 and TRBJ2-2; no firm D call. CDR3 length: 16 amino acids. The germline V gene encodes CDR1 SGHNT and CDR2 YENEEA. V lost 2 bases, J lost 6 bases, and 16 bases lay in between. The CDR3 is CASSLITRVASGELFF. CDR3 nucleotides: TGTGCCAGCAGCTTAATTACGCGAGTGGCCTCCGGGGAGCTGTTTTTT.

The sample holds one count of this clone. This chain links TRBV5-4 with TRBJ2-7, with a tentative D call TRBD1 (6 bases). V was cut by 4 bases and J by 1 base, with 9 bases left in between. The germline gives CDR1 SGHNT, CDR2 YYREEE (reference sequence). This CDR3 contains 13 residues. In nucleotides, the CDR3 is TGTGCCAGCAGCCTTGGACAGTCCTACGAGCAGTACTTC. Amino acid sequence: CASSLGQSYEQYF. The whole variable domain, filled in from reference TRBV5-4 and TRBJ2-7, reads ETGVTQSPTHLIKTRGQQVTLRCSSQSGHNTVSWYQQALGQGPQFIFQYYREEENGRGNFPPRFSGLQFPNYSSELNVNALELDDSALYLCASSLGQSYEQYFGPGTRLTVT.

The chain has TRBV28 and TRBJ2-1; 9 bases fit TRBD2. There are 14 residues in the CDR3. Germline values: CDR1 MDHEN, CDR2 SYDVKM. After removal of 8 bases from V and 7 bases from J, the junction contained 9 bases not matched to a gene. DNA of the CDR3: TGTGCCAGCTCCGCGGGAGGGCCGGGAAATGAGCAGTTCTTC. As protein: CASSAGGPGNEQFF.

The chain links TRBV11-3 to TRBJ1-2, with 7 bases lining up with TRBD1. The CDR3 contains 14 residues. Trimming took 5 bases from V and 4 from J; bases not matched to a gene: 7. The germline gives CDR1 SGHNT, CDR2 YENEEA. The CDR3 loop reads CASSRLGQTYGYTF. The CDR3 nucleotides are TGTGCCAGCAGCCGCTTGGGACAGACCTATGGCTACACCTTC.

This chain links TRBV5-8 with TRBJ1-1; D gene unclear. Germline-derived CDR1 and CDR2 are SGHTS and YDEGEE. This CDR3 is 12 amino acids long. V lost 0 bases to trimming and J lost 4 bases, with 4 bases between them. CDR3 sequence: CASSLVATEAFF. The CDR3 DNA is TGTGCCAGCAGCTTGGTAGCCACTGAAGCTTTCTTT.

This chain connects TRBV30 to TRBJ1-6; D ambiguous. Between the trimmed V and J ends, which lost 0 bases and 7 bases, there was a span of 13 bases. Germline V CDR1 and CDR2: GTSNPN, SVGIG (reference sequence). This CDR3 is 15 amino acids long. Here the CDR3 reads CAWSVEAPGNSPLHF. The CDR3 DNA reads TGTGCCTGGAGTGTGGAGGCTCCGGGAAATTCACCCCTCCACTTT.

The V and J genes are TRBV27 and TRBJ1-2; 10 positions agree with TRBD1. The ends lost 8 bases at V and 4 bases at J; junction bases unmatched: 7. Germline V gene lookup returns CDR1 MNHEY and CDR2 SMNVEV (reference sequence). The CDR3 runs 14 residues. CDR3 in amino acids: CASVATGGGYGYTF. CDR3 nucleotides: TGTGCCAGCGTCGCGACAGGGGGCGGCTATGGCTACACCTTC.

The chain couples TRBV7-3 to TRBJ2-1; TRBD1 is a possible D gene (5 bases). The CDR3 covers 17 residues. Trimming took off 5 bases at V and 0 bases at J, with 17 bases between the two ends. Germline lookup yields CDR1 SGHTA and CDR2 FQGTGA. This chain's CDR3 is CASSLLGLSSSYNEQFF. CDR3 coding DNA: TGTGCCAGCAGCCTTCTGGGGCTATCGAGCTCCTACAATGAGCAGTTCTTC.

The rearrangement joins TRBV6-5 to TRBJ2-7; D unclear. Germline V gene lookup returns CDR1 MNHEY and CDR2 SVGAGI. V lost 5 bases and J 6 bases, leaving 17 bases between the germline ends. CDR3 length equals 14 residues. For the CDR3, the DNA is TGTGCCAGCAGTCTCCAGCCCCTCCTGGGCGAGCAGTACTTC. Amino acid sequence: CASSLQPLLGEQYF.

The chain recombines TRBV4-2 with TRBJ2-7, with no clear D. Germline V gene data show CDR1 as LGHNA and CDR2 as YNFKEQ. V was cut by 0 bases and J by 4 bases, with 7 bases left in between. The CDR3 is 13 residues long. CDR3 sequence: CASSQDVEYEQYF. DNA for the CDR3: TGTGCCAGCAGCCAAGATGTGGAATACGAGCAGTACTTC.

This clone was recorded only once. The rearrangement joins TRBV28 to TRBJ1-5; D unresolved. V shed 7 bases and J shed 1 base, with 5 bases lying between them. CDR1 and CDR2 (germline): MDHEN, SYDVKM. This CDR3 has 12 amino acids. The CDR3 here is CASKRSNQPQHF. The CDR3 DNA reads TGTGCCAGCAAAAGAAGCAATCAGCCCCAGCATTTT.

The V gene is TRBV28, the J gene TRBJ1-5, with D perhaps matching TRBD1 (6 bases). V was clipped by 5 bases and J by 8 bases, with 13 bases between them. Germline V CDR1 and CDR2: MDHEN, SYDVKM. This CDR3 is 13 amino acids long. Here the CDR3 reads CASSGWEGEPQHF. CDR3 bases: TGTGCCAGCAGTGGTTGGGAGGGGGAGCCCCAGCATTTT. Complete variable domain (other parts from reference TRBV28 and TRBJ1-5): DVKVTQSSRYLVKRTGEKVFLECVQDMDHENMFWYRQDPGLGLRLIYFSYDVKMKEKGDIPEGYSVSREKKERFSLILESASTNQTSMYLCASSGWEGEPQHFGDGTRLSIL.

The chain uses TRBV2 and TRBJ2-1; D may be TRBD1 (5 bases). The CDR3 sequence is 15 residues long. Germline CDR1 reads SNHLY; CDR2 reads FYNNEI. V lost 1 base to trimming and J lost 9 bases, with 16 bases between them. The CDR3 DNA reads TGTGCCAGCAGTGAAGTGGCTAGAGCAAGGGGTGAGCAGTTCTTC. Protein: CASSEVARARGEQFF.

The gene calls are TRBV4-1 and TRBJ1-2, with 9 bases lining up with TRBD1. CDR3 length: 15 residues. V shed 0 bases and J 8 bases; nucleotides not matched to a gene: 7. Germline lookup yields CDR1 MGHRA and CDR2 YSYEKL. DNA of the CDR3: TGCGCCAGCAGCCAAGATCGGGGACAGGGACACGGCTACACCTTC. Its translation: CASSQDRGQGHGYTF.

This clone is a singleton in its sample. The CDR3, as DNA: TGTGCCAGTAGTATAGATGAGGGGCCCAGCGGCTACACCTTC. It specifies CASSIDEGPSGYTF. This chain links TRBV19 with TRBJ1-2; a weak D match, TRBD1 (5 bases). CDR3 length: 14 residues. The V gene's germline CDR1 is LNHDA and CDR2 SQIVND (reference sequence). V was trimmed by 0 bases and J by 8 bases, leaving 13 bases between them.

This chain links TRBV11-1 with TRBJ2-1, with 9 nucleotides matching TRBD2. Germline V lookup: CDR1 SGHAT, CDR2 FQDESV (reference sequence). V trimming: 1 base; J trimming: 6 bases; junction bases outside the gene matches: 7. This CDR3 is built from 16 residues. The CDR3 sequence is CASSLGDAGGPNEQFF. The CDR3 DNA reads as TGTGCCAGCAGCTTAGGGGATGCGGGAGGGCCCAATGAGCAGTTCTTC.